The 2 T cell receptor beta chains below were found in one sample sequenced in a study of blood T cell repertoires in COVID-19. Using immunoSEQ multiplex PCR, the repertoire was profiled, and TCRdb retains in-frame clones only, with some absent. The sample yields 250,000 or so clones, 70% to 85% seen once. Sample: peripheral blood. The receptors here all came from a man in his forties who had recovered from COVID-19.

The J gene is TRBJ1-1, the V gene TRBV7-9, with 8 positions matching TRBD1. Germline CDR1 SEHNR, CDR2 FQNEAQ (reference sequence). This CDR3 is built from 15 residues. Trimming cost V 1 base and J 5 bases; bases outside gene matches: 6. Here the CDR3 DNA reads TGTGCCAGCAGCTTAGTATTAACAGGGGGAACTGAAGCTTTCTTT. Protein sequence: CASSLVLTGGTEAFF.

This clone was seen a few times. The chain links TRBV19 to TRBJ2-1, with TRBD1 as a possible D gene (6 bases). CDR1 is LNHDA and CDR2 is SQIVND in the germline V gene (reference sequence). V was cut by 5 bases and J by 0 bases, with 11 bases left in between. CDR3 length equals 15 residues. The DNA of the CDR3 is TGTGCCAGTAGTCGACAGGAGAGCTCCTACAATGAGCAGTTCTTC. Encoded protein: CASSRQESSYNEQFF.